The rows below give T cell receptor beta chains drawn from one sample of a study of shared clonotypes between healthy human individuals. Libraries were prepared by immunoSEQ multiplex PCR; TCRdb keeps only in-frame clonotypes and omits some of them. The table lists approximately 1,500,000 clones, approximately 98% of them singletons. The specimen was naive CD4+ T cells sorted from blood. These receptors all come from a man in his thirties or forties in good health. The CDR3 runs from the conserved cysteine through the conserved F or W. D genes are given only for firm matches. Expanded clones get a size class; other rows say once, few or many, or leave the size out.

TRBJ2-3 NA TRBV29-1 NA TGCAGCGTTGATAGGGGCGGGAGCACAGATACGCAGTATTTT CSVDRGGSTDTQYF
TRBJ1-3 NA TRBV28 NA TGTGCCAGCGGGTCCACCGAGACCAGGTCTGGAAACACCATATATTTT CASGSTETRSGNTIYF
TRBJ1-5 NA TRBV2 NA TGTGCCAGCAGTGAAACGGGTCGCAATCAGCCCCAGCATTTT CASSETGRNQPQHF
TRBJ1-2 NA TRBV5-1 NA TGCGCCAGCAGCGTCAGGGGCGGGCATGGCTACACCTTC CASSVRGGHGYTF
TRBJ2-4 NA TRBV7-2 NA TGTGCCAGCAGCCTCCTAGCCAAAAACATTCAGTACTTC CASSLLAKNIQYF
TRBJ1-1 NA TRBV5-1 TRBD1 TGCGCCAGCAGCTTGGGACAGGGGCTCACTGAAGCTTTCTTT CASSLGQGLTEAFF
TRBJ2-3 NA TRBV27 NA TGTGCCAGCAGTTTATCCAATATCTTCATCAGGGGAACAGATACGCAGTATTTT CASSLSNIFIRGTDTQYF
TRBJ2-1 NA TRBV7-2 TRBD1 TGTGCCAGCAGCCCGGACAGGGGCTTCTACAATGAGCAGTTCTTC CASSPDRGFYNEQFF
TRBJ2-7 NA TRBV7-6 NA TGTGCCAGCAGCTTAAGGAGTGAGAACGAGCAGTACTTC CASSLRSENEQYF
TRBJ2-1 NA TRBV20-1 NA TGCAGTGCTAGACCCACCAGTATTCAGTTCTTC CSARPTSIQFF
TRBJ2-3 NA TRBV19 TRBD2 TGTGCCAGTAGTAGAAAGACTAGCGGGAGTTCAGATACGCAGTATTTT CASSRKTSGSSDTQYF
TRBJ2-2 NA TRBV4-2 NA TGTGCCAGCAGCGGCGCACGGGGTAACACCGGGGAGCTGTTTTTT CASSGARGNTGELFF
TRBJ2-7 NA TRBV15 TRBD2 TGTGCCACCAGCAGAGGTCTAGCGGGGAACTCCTACGAGCAGTACTTC CATSRGLAGNSYEQYF
TRBJ1-5 NA TRBV4-2 NA TGTGCCAGCAGCCCCTCGGGCACTAATCAGCCCCAGCATTTT CASSPSGTNQPQHF
TRBJ2-3 once TRBV5-1 NA TGCGCCAGCAGCTTACGACTTGCATCATCGGTAACTAGCACAGATACGCAGTATTTT CASSLRLASSVTSTDTQYF
TRBJ2-3 NA TRBV4-3 NA TGCGCCAGCAGCCAAGACTGGGCCTACACAGATACGCAGTATTTT CASSQDWAYTDTQYF
TRBJ2-1 once TRBV19 NA TGTGCCAGTAGTGTATCCAGGGACAATGAGCAGTTCTTC CASSVSRDNEQFF
TRBJ1-1 NA TRBV29-1 NA TGCAGCGTTGAAGAGGGGCAGGGAGCCCTGAACACTGAAGCTTTCTTT CSVEEGQGALNTEAFF
TRBJ2-1 NA TRBV5-1 TRBD2 TGCGCCAGCAGCTTGGCGGTGACCTCTGGGGGACTAGCGAGCCACAATGAGCAGTTCTTC CASSLAVTSGGLASHNEQFF